This T cell receptor (beta chain) was recorded in a study of type 1 regulatory T cells. Study-level information: An in vitro protocol generated T-allo10, a Tr1-enriched, alloantigen-specific CD4 T cell product. Points from the study as a whole: Type 1 regulatory T cells had a more restricted TCR repertoire than non-type 1 regulatory T cells.

On this clonotype itself: Its antigen is not known.

Germline V CDR1 and CDR2: LNHNV, YYDKDF (reference sequence). Trimming took off 5 bases at V and 1 base at J, with 6 bases between the two ends. The CDR3 is 14 amino acids. TCRdb processed the reads anew with MiXCR; each CDR3 protein has one entry. This sample has about 62,000 distinct CDR3 sequences; 62% occur once, and the top ten carry 1.8%. Input material: cultured non-Tr1 T cells, either the whole culture or a sorted T cell fraction (not recorded which). The chain couples TRBV15 to TRBJ1-6; no clear D gene. This TCR was sampled from a human donor in good health. The CDR3 is CATSPWSYNSPLHF. In DNA form, the CDR3 reads TGTGCCACCAGCCCCTGGTCCTATAATTCACCCCTCCACTTT.